This TCR beta chain emerged from a study of T cell repertoires in cytomegalovirus infection (dated by TCRdb to the late 2010s). At the level of the whole study: Donor HLA type was relevant to the analysis, because carriage of CMV infection together with the matching HLA type was indicated by public TCR beta signatures.

V and J are truncated by 7 bases and 3 bases respectively, leaving an intervening sequence of 16 bases. Including the terminal cysteine and phenylalanine, the CDR3 comprises 15 residues. Kept here is only the CDR3 DNA, which spans 45 bases and is read in frame from base 1. Based on the germline V gene, the CDR1 and CDR2 sequences are MDHEN and SYDVKM. TCRdb names Illumina HiSeq 1500 as the instrument used. TCRdb reprocessed the public reads (quality trimming at Q25 with fastp, clone calling with MiXCR) and kept in-frame beta chains. Each CDR3 protein gets just one entry, which takes the most common genes and DNA from the rows behind it. In all, the sample holds some 700,000 distinct CDR3 sequences, and under 40% of those were seen once. The biggest ten clones account for more than 2.5% of the sample. This clonotype turned up a few times. Its specific antigen is unknown. No base-level quality is on record; no much larger clone is a single base apart.

Summary of the overall study and its limitations: Carriers of CMV infection plus the relevant HLA type were discriminated by the cumulative frequency of public TCR beta family members in the study cohort and in an independent roughly 320-donor cohort. The ex vivo response was dominated by HLA-C-restricted CMV-specific TCR beta clonotypes, and the single most frequent clonotype in two of eight donors was supplied by these HLA-C-restricted clonotypes.

Recombination linked TRBV28 to TRBJ2-1, and TRBD2 may be the D gene, going by 7 matching bases. The specimen sequenced was PBMCs. The receptor's source is a human donor in good health (CMV status not recorded). Some clones in this sample may be carry-over from other donors' samples. The CDR3 here reads CASTLGGAGYNEQFF. The nucleotide sequence reads TGTGCCAGCACCCTAGGGGGGGCGGGCTACAATGAGCAGTTCTTC.